The clone carrying this T cell receptor (beta chain) was seen a few times. Its specificity is not known. These data are taken from a study of T cell repertoires in cytomegalovirus infection. Study background: Used in the study were CMV epitopes, some recently identified and HLA-C-restricted, others well-studied and HLA-B-restricted. Public TCR beta signatures provided an indication of both CMV infection and a matching HLA type. Overall study results and limits: Ex vivo responses were dominated by HLA-C-restricted CMV-specific TCR beta clonotypes.

TCRdb reprocessed the reads via MiXCR and lists one record per CDR3 protein. The table lists 45,000 to 60,000 distinct CDR3 sequences, over 15% of them singletons. CDR1 is SEHNR, CDR2 FQNEAQ, per germline (reference sequence). V was pared by 1 base and J by 7 bases, with 8 bases of the junction left unmatched. This CDR3 contains 15 residues. The J gene is TRBJ1-2, the V gene TRBV7-9; 8 bases agree with TRBD1. Specimen: CD8+ T cells from cultured PBMCs, collected from culture after CMV antigen stimulation. This TCR was sampled from a human donor in good health (CMV status not recorded). Some clones in this sample may be carry-over from other donors' samples. DNA of the CDR3: TGTGCCAGCAGCTTAGTAGGACAGGGAGGAGTTGGCTACACCTTC. Translated, it gives CASSLVGQGGVGYTF.